This T cell receptor (beta chain) is drawn from a study of cytomegalovirus exposure and HLA in healthy donors. General study results and limits: Diagnosis of cytomegalovirus status made by the classifier reportedly showed high specificity and sensitivity. The study found most TCR sequences rare, yet found some public TCRs in many donors.

The PCR had 60 Vbeta and 13 Jbeta primers. Generated by immunoSEQ multiplex PCR, the TCRdb table keeps only in-frame clones and is missing some. Among under 250,000 clones listed, 78% were seen once. In germline, CDR1 is MNHNS, CDR2 SASEGT. The CDR3 is made up of 15 amino acids. Between the trimmed V and J ends, which lost 2 bases and 1 base, there was a span of 8 bases. This clone was detected only once. Its cognate antigen is unknown. The chain recombines TRBV6-1 with TRBJ2-2; a weak D match, TRBD2 (5 bases). The receptor comes from a boy aged 5 to 17 in good health and CMV-seronegative. Material: PBMCs. The CDR3 region has the DNA TGTGCCAGCAGTGAAAGGAGGAGGAACACCGGGGAGCTGTTTTTT. Translated, it gives CASSERRRNTGELFF.